Below are 10 T cell receptor beta chains sequenced from a single sample in a study of blood T cell repertoires in COVID-19. The protocol was immunoSEQ multiplex PCR, while the TCRdb copy is restricted to in-frame clones and leaves out a portion. The sample has 20,000 to 30,000 clones, 85% to 95% seen once. Source material: peripheral blood. Source of these receptors: a woman between 50 and 59 years old with active COVID-19.

This chain uses TRBV3-1 (or the pseudogene TRBV3-2) with TRBJ2-5, with 10 bases lining up with TRBD2. Germline lookup yields CDR1 LGHDT and CDR2 YNNKEL (reference sequence). The CDR3 runs 17 residues. V was pared by 3 bases and J by 5 bases, with 12 bases of the junction left unmatched. CDR3 nucleotides: TGTGCCAGCAGCCAGTTAGCGGGGGGCCGACTAGGGGAGACCCAGTACTTC. Translating it yields CASSQLAGGRLGETQYF.

This rearrangement joins TRBV7-9 to TRBJ2-1, with D unclear. The CDR3 consists of 12 residues. The germline V gene has CDR1 SEHNR and CDR2 FQNEAQ (reference sequence). V lost 0 bases and J lost 12, with 9 bases in between. In DNA, the CDR3 is TGTGCCAGCAGCTTAGCCCTACTCCCGCAGTTCTTC. Amino acid sequence: CASSLALLPQFF.

The V gene is TRBV4-1, the J gene TRBJ1-1, with 12 bases fitting TRBD1. This CDR3 has 18 amino acids. J lost 0 bases, V lost 3 bases, and 8 bases had no gene match. Germline V gene sequence: CDR1 MGHRA, CDR2 YSYEKL. CDR3 sequence: CASSHSPGQGALNTEAFF. CDR3 DNA: TGCGCCAGCAGCCATTCCCCGGGACAGGGGGCTCTGAACACTGAAGCTTTCTTT.

CDR3 sequence reads: CASSYSRQGGYTF. The CDR3 nucleotides read TGTGCCAGCAGTTACTCGAGACAGGGTGGCTACACCTTC. The chain links TRBV6-5 to TRBJ1-2, with TRBD1 identical over 7 bases. CDR1 is MNHEY and CDR2 is SVGAGI in the germline V gene. This CDR3 is built from 13 residues. V gave up 0 bases and J gave up 7 bases; unmatched junction bases: 2.

This clone has only one observation. This chain joins TRBV10-3 and TRBJ1-5; D possibly corresponds to TRBD1 (6 bases). Germline V gene lookup returns CDR1 ENHRY and CDR2 SYGVKD. There are 14 residues in the CDR3. Trimming removed 3 bases from V and 9 bases from J, with 15 bases in between. CDR3 protein: CAISEGERGRPQHF. The DNA for the CDR3 is TGTGCCATCAGTGAAGGAGAGAGGGGGAGGCCCCAGCATTTT.

This clone was detected only once. The CDR3 is CASSFSGGTLSSYEQYF. The CDR3, as DNA: TGTGCCAGCAGCTTCTCAGGGGGGACCCTCAGCTCCTACGAGCAGTACTTC. The V and J genes are TRBV11-2 and TRBJ2-7; TRBD1 is a possible D gene (7 bases). V was cut by 3 bases and J by 0 bases, with 18 bases left in between. There are 17 residues in the CDR3. Germline CDR1 is SGHAT and CDR2 is FQNNGV.

V is TRBV6-5 and J is TRBJ2-5, with 10 positions matching TRBD2. Per the germline V gene, CDR1 is MNHEY and CDR2 is SVGAGI. The CDR3 is 15 residues long. With 5 bases clipped from V and 2 bases from J, the junction kept 5 bases outside the gene matches. CDR3 in amino acids: CASSPPSGGQETQYF. DNA for the CDR3: TGTGCCAGCAGTCCACCTAGCGGGGGTCAAGAGACCCAGTACTTC.

This chain joins TRBV3-1 (or the pseudogene TRBV3-2) and TRBJ1-1; TRBD1 agrees at 10 bases. CDR3 size: 15 residues. Germline V gene lookup returns CDR1 LGHDT and CDR2 YNNKEL (reference sequence). V was clipped by 1 base and J by 5 bases; unmatched bases: 4. CDR3 nucleotides: TGTGCCAGCAGCCAAGTGGACAGGGGGGGAACTGAAGCTTTCTTT. Its protein product is CASSQVDRGGTEAFF.

The V gene is TRBV6-5, the J gene TRBJ2-5; D may be TRBD2 (6 bases). The germline CDR1 and CDR2 sequences are MNHEY and SVGAGI. Trimming pared 5 bases from V and 10 bases from J, leaving 20 bases between. The CDR3 contains 14 residues. CDR3 DNA: TGTGCCAGCAGTCCATGGGGGACGGAGGGGATCCAGTACTTC. Translating gives CASSPWGTEGIQYF.

V and J are TRBV24-1 and TRBJ1-5; maybe TRBD1 (5 bases). Germline-derived CDR1 and CDR2 are KGHDR and SFDVKD. The CDR3 consists of 15 residues. V was pared by 2 bases and J by 0 bases, with 7 bases between. The chain's CDR3 is CATSDSTVSNQPQHF. CDR3 DNA: TGTGCCACCAGTGATTCGACAGTTAGCAATCAGCCCCAGCATTTT.